This is a list of T cell receptor beta chains from one sample in a study of cytomegalovirus exposure and HLA in healthy donors. Libraries were prepared by immunoSEQ multiplex PCR; TCRdb keeps only in-frame clonotypes and omits some of them. The table lists over 250,000 clones, approximately 86% of them singletons. Material for sequencing was PBMCs. These receptors came from a woman aged 18-29 years in good health and CMV-seronegative. Each CDR3 is given with its conserved first and last residue. A D gene is named only where the DNA matches it firmly. A clone size is listed for some rows: how often the clone was seen (once, few, many), or a class if it is expanded.

NA,TRBV7-2,TRBJ2-1,TRBD2,TGTGCCAGCAGTTTTAGCGGGAGCGCCTACAATGAGCAGTTCTTC,CASSFSGSAYNEQFF
NA,TRBV30,TRBJ1-5,TRBD1,TGTGCCTGGAGCGAAACCCAACAGGGGAAGTCCCAGCATTTT,CAWSETQQGKSQHF
few,TRBV28,TRBJ2-1,NA,TGTGCCGGGAGCCGGGCCACCTACAATGAGCAGTTCTTC,CAGSRATYNEQFF
NA,TRBV28,TRBJ1-4,NA,TGTGCCAGCAGTCTACCCCTTGAAGCCTCAACTAATGAAAAACTGTTTTTT,CASSLPLEASTNEKLFF
NA,TRBV5-1,TRBJ1-2,NA,TGCGCCAGCAGCTTGGGCAGGGTAAACTATGGCTACACCTTC,CASSLGRVNYGYTF
NA,TRBV12-5,TRBJ1-2,NA,TGTGCTAGACTTCGCAATTTCAGGGATGGCTACACCTTC,CARLRNFRDGYTF
NA,TRBV14,TRBJ2-7,TRBD1,TGTGCCAGCAGCCAAACCACCTTGGACAGGACCTACGAGCAGTACTTC,CASSQTTLDRTYEQYF
NA,TRBV2,TRBJ1-2,TRBD1,TGTGCCAGTACTGGACAGGCTTCTCCCTATGGCTACACCTTC,CASTGQASPYGYTF
many,TRBV5-4,TRBJ2-5,TRBD1,TGTGCCAGCAGCTTCCGGGACAGGGTCGACGGGGAGACCCAGTACTTC,CASSFRDRVDGETQYF
NA,TRBV2,TRBJ1-1,TRBD1,TGTGCCAGCAGCGGACAGGCCGGGGCTTTCTTT,CASSGQAGAFF
NA,TRBV5-1,TRBJ2-7,TRBD2,TGCGCCAGCAGCTTGGTTAGCGGGAGGGCTAAGGAGCAGTACTTC,CASSLVSGRAKEQYF
once,TRBV7-2,TRBJ1-5,NA,TGTGCCAGCAGCCCCGACGGACTAAGCAATCAGCCCCAGCATTTT,CASSPDGLSNQPQHF
NA,TRBV30,TRBJ2-7,TRBD2,TGTGCCTGGAGGTCTAGCGGGGACTACGAGCAGTACTTC,CAWRSSGDYEQYF
NA,TRBV7-8,TRBJ1-2,NA,TGTGCCAGCAGCTTAGCGTCCAGGGTGGGTGGCTACACCTTC,CASSLASRVGGYTF
NA,TRBV9,TRBJ2-1,TRBD2,TGTGCCAGCAGCGTAGGACTAGCGGGAGGGTACAATGAGCAGTTCTTC,CASSVGLAGGYNEQFF
NA,TRBV18,TRBJ2-3,TRBD2,TGTGCCAGCTCACCGACTAGCGGGAGAGGCACAGATACGCAGTATTTT,CASSPTSGRGTDTQYF
NA,TRBV7-3,TRBJ2-3,NA,TGTGCCAGCAGCTTAGCGGGGGCCGCCACAGATACGCAGTATTTT,CASSLAGAATDTQYF
few,TRBV5-1,TRBJ1-5,NA,TGCGCCAGCAGCTTGGCGGGACACCAGAATCAGCCCCAGCATTTT,CASSLAGHQNQPQHF
NA,TRBV27,TRBJ2-1,TRBD1,TGTGCCAGCAGTCCCAGGACAGGTACCTACAATGAGCAGTTCTTC,CASSPRTGTYNEQFF
NA,TRBV11-2,TRBJ2-7,TRBD1,TGTGCCAGCAGCTTAGCGGTGACAGGGACCTCCTACGAGCAGTACTTC,CASSLAVTGTSYEQYF
NA,TRBV7-2,TRBJ1-1,TRBD1,TGTGCCAGCAGCTTTTACAGGGGGGGGGACACTGAAGCTTTCTTT,CASSFYRGGDTEAFF
once,TRBV6-6,TRBJ2-7,TRBD1,TGTGCCAGCAGTTACCGACAACAGGGGGTGACCTACGAGCAGTACTTC,CASSYRQQGVTYEQYF
NA,TRBV5-1,TRBJ2-2,NA,TGCGCCAGCAGCTTGGGCGGGGCGGACACCGGGGAGCTGTTTTTT,CASSLGGADTGELFF
NA,TRBV29-1,TRBJ2-3,TRBD2,TGCAGCGTTGGGACTAGCGAGACTACGCAGTATTTT,CSVGTSETTQYF
NA,TRBV27,TRBJ1-1,NA,TGTGCCAGCAGCCAGGGCTTAGAAGCTTTCTTT,CASSQGLEAFF
NA,TRBV5-1,TRBJ1-2,TRBD1,TGCGCCAGCAGCCACGGACAGGGTACGGATGGCTACACCTTC,CASSHGQGTDGYTF
once,TRBV7-2,TRBJ1-1,NA,TGTGCCAGCAGCATCCGGGTCACTGAAGCTTTCTTT,CASSIRVTEAFF
NA,TRBV9,TRBJ1-4,NA,TGTGCCAGCAGCCCAAGAGACAGGTTTAATGAAAAACTGTTTTTT,CASSPRDRFNEKLFF
NA,TRBV6-5,TRBJ1-1,NA,TGTGCCAGCAGTTACAAGCAGAACACTGAAGCTTTCTTT,CASSYKQNTEAFF
NA,TRBV9,TRBJ2-7,NA,TGTGCCAGCAGCCCCGTCGGACTGAGCTCCTACGAGCAGTACTTC,CASSPVGLSSYEQYF
NA,TRBV5-1,TRBJ2-2,TRBD1,TGCGCCAGCAGCTCCGACAGGGCCGGGGAGCTGTTTTTT,CASSSDRAGELFF
NA,TRBV4-2,TRBJ2-4,NA,TGTGCCAGCAGCCAAGAACGTCGTCGGGTACTAGCCAAAAACATTCAGTACTTC,CASSQERRRVLAKNIQYF
NA,TRBV4-3,TRBJ2-7,TRBD1,TGCGCCAGCAGCCAAGGACAGGGGGTCCACGAGCAGTACTTC,CASSQGQGVHEQYF
NA,TRBV27,TRBJ2-1,TRBD2,TGTGCCAGCACCGAGACTAGCGTGAATGAGCAGTTCTTC,CASTETSVNEQFF
NA,TRBV9,TRBJ2-3,NA,TGTGCCAGCACCGAGAACATGGGGCGGGATACGCAGTATTTT,CASTENMGRDTQYF
once,TRBV29-1,TRBJ2-7,NA,TGCAGCGTTGCCCCCCGCGGCCCGAGGGAGCAGTACTTC,CSVAPRGPREQYF
NA,TRBV4-1,TRBJ2-5,NA,TGCGCCAGCAGCCCCCTAAGCGGCGAAGAGACCCAGTACTTC,CASSPLSGEETQYF
NA,TRBV5-6,TRBJ2-6,TRBD2,TGTGCCAGCAGCCTCCTGGGGGGGGCTGGGGCCAACGTCCTGACTTTC,CASSLLGGAGANVLTF
once,TRBV6-5,TRBJ1-2,NA,TGTGCCAGCAGTTACGCGGACAGCCCCCCTGGCTACACCTTC,CASSYADSPPGYTF
NA,TRBV6-6,TRBJ1-2,NA,TGTGCCAGCAGTTACCGACTCGGGGAATATGGCTACACCTTC,CASSYRLGEYGYTF
NA,TRBV5-4,TRBJ2-1,TRBD2,TGTGCCAGCAGTTACCTAGCGGTTGAGCAGTTCTTC,CASSYLAVEQFF
NA,TRBV7-3,TRBJ1-6,NA,TGTGCCAGCAGCTTACACTCCTATAATTCACCCCTCCACTTT,CASSLHSYNSPLHF
NA,TRBV7-2,TRBJ1-5,TRBD1,TGTGCCAGCAGCTTAAGGCAGGGGGAACAGCCCCAGCATTTT,CASSLRQGEQPQHF